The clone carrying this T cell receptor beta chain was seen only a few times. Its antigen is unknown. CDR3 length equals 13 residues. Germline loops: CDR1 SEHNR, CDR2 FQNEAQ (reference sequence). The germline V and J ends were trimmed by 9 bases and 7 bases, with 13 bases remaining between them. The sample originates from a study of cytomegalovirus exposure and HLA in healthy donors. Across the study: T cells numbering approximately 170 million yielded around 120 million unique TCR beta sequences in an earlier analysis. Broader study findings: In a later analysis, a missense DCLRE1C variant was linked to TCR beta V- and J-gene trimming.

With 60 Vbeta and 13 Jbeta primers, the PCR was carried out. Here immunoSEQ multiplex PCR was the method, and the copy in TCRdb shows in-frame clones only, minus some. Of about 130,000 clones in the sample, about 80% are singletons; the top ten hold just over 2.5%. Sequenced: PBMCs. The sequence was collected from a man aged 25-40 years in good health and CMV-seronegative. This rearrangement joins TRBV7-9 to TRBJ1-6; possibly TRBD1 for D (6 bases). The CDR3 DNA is TGTGCCAGTGGGGGCGGATCGAATTCACCCCTCCACTTT. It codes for CASGGGSNSPLHF.